One sample yielded the 5 T cell receptor beta chains listed below, sequenced in a study of CXCR3-negative and CXCR3-positive naive CD8 T cells. Findings and caveats of the study: Naive cells positive for CXCR3 carried more hydrophobic TRB CDR3s than CXCR3-negative ones.

Through 5' RACE with UMI labels, the TRB cDNA libraries were prepared. TCRdb reprocessed the 5' RACE reads and stores each CDR3 protein as one record, lacking DNA. Across around 130,000 distinct CDR3 sequences, the top ten clones capture about 0.61% of the sample. For these TCRs, the target antigens are not known. The sample consisted of naive CXCR3+ CD8+ T cells from blood. Described subset: CD45RO-CCR7+CD27+CD95- naive CD8+ T cells expressing CXCR3 (TNR3+). The receptors derive from a human donor in good health. Some clones in this sample may be carry-over from other donors' samples.

The V gene is TRBV29-1, the J gene TRBJ2-7; TCRdb's assignment of TRBD2 cannot be checked, as there is no DNA. Germline CDR1 SQVTM, CDR2 ANQGSEA. CDR3 length: 16 residues. CDR3 in amino acids: CSVEEGDPLTSYEQYF.

CDR3 residues: CATRQGDMETQYF. The gene calls are TRBV15 and TRBJ2-5; the TRBD1 assignment by TCRdb is unverifiable without DNA. The germline V gene encodes CDR1 LNHNV and CDR2 YYDKDF (reference sequence). This CDR3 has 13 residues.

The chain has TRBV5-1 and TRBJ2-5; the TCRdb D gene call, TRBD2, has no DNA to confirm it. Germline assignment: CDR1 SGHRS and CDR2 YFSETQ. This CDR3 is built from 16 residues. The chain's CDR3 is CASREVSRLDQETQYF. The whole variable domain, remainder taken from reference TRBV5-1 and TRBJ2-5, is KAGVTQTPRYLIKTRGQQVTLSCSPISGHRSVSWYQQTPGQGLQFLFEYFSETQRNKGNFPGRFSGRQFSNSRSEMNVSTLELGDSALYLCASREVSRLDQETQYFGPGTRLLVL.

V is TRBV12-3 or TRBV12-4 and J is TRBJ2-3. CDR3 length equals 13 residues. CDR3 region: CASSPLGTDTQYF.

The V call is TRBV5-1, the J call TRBJ2-7; TCRdb returns TRBD1, unconfirmable since there is no DNA. This CDR3 is built from 19 residues. CDR1 and CDR2 (germline): SGHRS, YFSETQ. The CDR3 region is CASSSSQGPLTETTYEQYF.